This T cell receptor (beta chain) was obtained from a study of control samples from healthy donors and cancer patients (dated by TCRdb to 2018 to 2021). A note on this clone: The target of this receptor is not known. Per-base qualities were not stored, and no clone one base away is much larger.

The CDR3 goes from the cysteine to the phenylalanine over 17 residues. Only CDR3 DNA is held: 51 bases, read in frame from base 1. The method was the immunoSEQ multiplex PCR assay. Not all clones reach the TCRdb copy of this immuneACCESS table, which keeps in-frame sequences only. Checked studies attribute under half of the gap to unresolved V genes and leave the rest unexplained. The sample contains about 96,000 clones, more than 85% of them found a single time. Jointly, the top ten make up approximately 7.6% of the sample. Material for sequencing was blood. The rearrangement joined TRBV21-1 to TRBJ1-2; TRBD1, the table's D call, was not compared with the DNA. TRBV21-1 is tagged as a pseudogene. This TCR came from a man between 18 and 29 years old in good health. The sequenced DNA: TGTGCCAGCAGCATATCCTATACAGGGGCGAATAACTATGGCTACACCTTC. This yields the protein CASSISYTGANNYGYTF.